The sequence of this T cell receptor (beta chain) was determined in a study of cytomegalovirus exposure and HLA in healthy donors. The PCR employed 60 Vbeta primers together with 13 Jbeta primers. Sequenced by immunoSEQ multiplex PCR; TCRdb stores in-frame clones only, minus some. The ten top clones account for around 0.95%, within a sample of around 190,000 clones. The CDR3 is 13 residues long. The V end was cut by 3 bases, the J end by 1 base, with 7 bases between. The germline gives CDR1 SGHRS, CDR2 YFSETQ. The sequencing input was PBMCs. This chain joins TRBV5-1 and TRBJ1-1; the D is unclear. The sequence was obtained from a woman aged 25 to 39 in good health and CMV-seropositive. Here the CDR3 reads CASSSTANTEAFF. CDR3 sequence (DNA): TGCGCCAGCAGCTCTACAGCGAACACTGAAGCTTTCTTT. The complete variable domain, with remaining parts taken from reference TRBV5-1 and TRBJ1-1, reads KAGVTQTPRYLIKTRGQQVTLSCSPISGHRSVSWYQQTPGQGLQFLFEYFSETQRNKGNFPGRFSGRQFSNSRSEMNVSTLELGDSALYLCASSSTANTEAFFGQGTRLTVV.